What follows is one T cell receptor beta chain and its context. CDR3 length: 13 residues. The ends lost 6 bases at V and 7 bases at J; junction bases unmatched: 5. Germline-derived CDR1 and CDR2 are WNHNN and SYGVQD (reference sequence). It was with 60 Vbeta and 13 Jbeta primers that the PCR ran. Libraries were prepared by immunoSEQ multiplex PCR; TCRdb keeps only in-frame clonotypes and omits some of them. The table includes about 150,000 clones, about 64% detected once. This entry comes from a study of cytomegalovirus exposure and HLA in healthy donors. The rearrangement joins TRBV10-1 to TRBJ2-7, with 11 bases identical to TRBD2. The sample taken for sequencing was PBMCs. The receptor's source is an older woman in good health and CMV-seropositive. The CDR3 DNA reads as TGCGCCAGCAGGGTTTGGACTAGCGGGGAGCAGTACTTC. This codes for CASRVWTSGEQYF.